This T cell receptor (beta chain) was identified in a study of preoperative IRX-2 immunotherapy in early breast cancer. V was clipped by 0 bases and J by 0 bases; unmatched bases: 5. Germline CDR1 reads SGHTA; CDR2 reads FQGTGA. There are 17 residues in the CDR3. Produced via immunoSEQ multiplex PCR; TCRdb's table is partial and in-frame only. Of about 43,000 clones in the sample, about 94% are singletons; the top ten hold roughly 1.5%. This sample's treatment: preoperative locoregional IRX-2 cytokine immunotherapy. This TCR came from a human donor with breast cancer. The sample in question was tumor tissue, obtained after IRX-2 immunotherapy. The chain is built from TRBV7-3 and TRBJ2-1; the match to TRBD2 covers 7 bases. CDR3 amino acids: CASSLTLGGSSYNEQFF. DNA of the CDR3: TGTGCCAGCAGCTTAACGTTGGGCGGGAGCTCCTACAATGAGCAGTTCTTC.